This section outlines one TCR beta chain sequence together with its context. This specimen comes from a study of Ad26.COV2.S vaccination and SARS-CoV-2 variants. The repertoire was sequenced with immunoSEQ multiplex PCR; TCRdb's copy has only in-frame clones and lacks some. Of roughly 320,000 clones listed, around 85% were seen once; the top ten hold 2.1%. Treatment described: around 19 received Ad26.COV2.S at low or high dose, single or two shots; 5 received placebo; per-sample allocation not given. The investigators took samples on day 63 after the first vaccine or placebo injection. This sample comprised peripheral blood, obtained in a trial of Ad26.COV2.S vaccine versus placebo. The TCR originated in a person aged 18-65 years who received the Ad26.COV2.S COVID-19 vaccine or a placebo.

The CDR3 nucleotides are TGCAGCGTTGTTCTAGCGGGGGACTACGAGCAGTACTTC. Amino acids: CSVVLAGDYEQYF. The chain has TRBV29-1 and TRBJ2-7, with 10 bases fitting TRBD2. The V gene's germline CDR1 is SQVTM and CDR2 ANQGSEA. V gave up 4 bases and J gave up 3 bases; unmatched junction bases: 3. There are 13 residues in the CDR3.